This is a list of T cell receptor beta chains from one sample in a study of T cell repertoires in cytomegalovirus infection. One entry per CDR3 protein, called by TCRdb with MiXCR from the reads. Of 680,000 or so distinct CDR3 sequences detected, approximately 34% appear once; the ten largest clones hold 2.5% to 3.5%. Sample: PBMCs. The receptors derive from a human donor in good health (CMV status not recorded). Some clones in this sample may be carry-over from other donors' samples. The CDR3 runs from the conserved cysteine through the conserved F or W. A D gene is named only where the DNA matches it firmly. Only part of the rows carry a size: once, few, many, or a class if the clone is expanded.

J gene: TRBJ1-5
clone size: -
V gene: TRBV28
CDR3 length: 15
D gene: -
CDR3 DNA: TGTGCCAGCAGCTGGACGGATGTTAGCAATCAGCCCCAGCATTTT
CDR3 protein: CASSWTDVSNQPQHF

J gene: TRBJ2-5
clone size: many
V gene: TRBV7-6
CDR3 length: 17
D gene: -
CDR3 DNA: TGTGCCAGCAGCTCATACACAGGCGGTGGATATAGCGGGACCCAGTACTTC
CDR3 protein: CASSSYTGGGYSGTQYF

J gene: TRBJ1-4
clone size: -
V gene: TRBV18
CDR3 length: 14
D gene: -
CDR3 DNA: TGTGCCAGCTCCCTGGGACGGCGAGAAGAAAAACTGTTTTTT
CDR3 protein: CASSLGRREEKLFF

J gene: TRBJ2-1
clone size: -
V gene: TRBV3-1
CDR3 length: 14
D gene: -
CDR3 DNA: TGTGCCAGCAGCGTAGCGGAAATCTACAATGAGCAGTTCTTC
CDR3 protein: CASSVAEIYNEQFF

J gene: TRBJ1-2
clone size: few
V gene: TRBV28
CDR3 length: 14
D gene: -
CDR3 DNA: TGTGCCAGCAGTTCCAGGACAAGCCGCTATGGCTACACCTTC
CDR3 protein: CASSSRTSRYGYTF

J gene: TRBJ2-7
clone size: few
V gene: TRBV6-1
CDR3 length: 14
D gene: -
CDR3 DNA: TGTGCCAGCAGTGAACCCGCCCAGCTTTACGAGCAGTACTTC
CDR3 protein: CASSEPAQLYEQYF

J gene: TRBJ2-5
clone size: -
V gene: TRBV10-3
CDR3 length: 13
D gene: -
CDR3 DNA: TGTGCCATCAGCGCAGGGACCCAAGAGACCCAGTACTTC
CDR3 protein: CAISAGTQETQYF

J gene: TRBJ2-7
clone size: -
V gene: TRBV29-1
CDR3 length: 16
D gene: TRBD1
CDR3 DNA: TGCAGCGTTGCGGCAATGGGACAGCGAACGACCTACGAGCAGTACTTC
CDR3 protein: CSVAAMGQRTTYEQYF

J gene: TRBJ1-2
clone size: few
V gene: TRBV14
CDR3 length: 13
D gene: -
CDR3 DNA: TGTGCCAGCAGCCAAGTTTGGAGCGGAGGCTACACCTTC
CDR3 protein: CASSQVWSGGYTF

J gene: TRBJ2-5
clone size: -
V gene: TRBV28
CDR3 length: 15
D gene: -
CDR3 DNA: TGTGCCAGCACCACGGCCTGGCCCTGGGAAGAGACCCAGTACTTC
CDR3 protein: CASTTAWPWEETQYF

J gene: TRBJ2-3
clone size: -
V gene: TRBV27
CDR3 length: 13
D gene: -
CDR3 DNA: TGTTCCAGCAGTTCAGCTAGAACAGATACGCAGTATTTT
CDR3 protein: CSSSSARTDTQYF

J gene: TRBJ1-6
clone size: -
V gene: TRBV2
CDR3 length: 16
D gene: TRBD1
CDR3 DNA: TGTGCCAGCAGTCCGGTTATCGCGACAGGGGGTTCACCCCTCCACTTT
CDR3 protein: CASSPVIATGGSPLHF